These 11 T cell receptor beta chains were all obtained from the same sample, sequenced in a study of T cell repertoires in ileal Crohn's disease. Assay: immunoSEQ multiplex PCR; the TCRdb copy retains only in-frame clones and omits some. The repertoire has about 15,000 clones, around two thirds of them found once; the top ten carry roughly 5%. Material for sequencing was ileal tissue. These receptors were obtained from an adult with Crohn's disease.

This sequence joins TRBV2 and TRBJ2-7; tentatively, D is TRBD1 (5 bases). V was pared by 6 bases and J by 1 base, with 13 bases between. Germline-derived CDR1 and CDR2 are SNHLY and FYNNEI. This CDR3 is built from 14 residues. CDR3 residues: CASSSDRHSYEQYF. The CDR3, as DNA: TGTGCCAGCAGCTCTGACAGACATTCCTACGAGCAGTACTTC.

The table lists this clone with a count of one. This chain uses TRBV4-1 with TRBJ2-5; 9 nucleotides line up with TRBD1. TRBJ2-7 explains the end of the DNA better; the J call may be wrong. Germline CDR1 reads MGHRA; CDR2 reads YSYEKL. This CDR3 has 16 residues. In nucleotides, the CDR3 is TGCGCCAGCAGCCAGTTAAGACAGGGGGGTAGGTACGAGCAGTACTTC. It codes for CASSQLRQGGRYEQYF.

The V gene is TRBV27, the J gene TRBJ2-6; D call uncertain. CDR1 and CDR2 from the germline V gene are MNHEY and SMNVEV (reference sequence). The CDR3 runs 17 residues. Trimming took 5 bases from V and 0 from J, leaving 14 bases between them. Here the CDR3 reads CASSPLIGPSGANVLTF. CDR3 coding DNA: TGTGCCAGCAGTCCCCTGATTGGGCCCTCTGGGGCCAACGTCCTGACTTTC.

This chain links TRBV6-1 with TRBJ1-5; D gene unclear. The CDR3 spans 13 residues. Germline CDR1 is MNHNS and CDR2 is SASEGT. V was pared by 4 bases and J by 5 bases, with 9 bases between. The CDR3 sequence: CASSVNGDQPQHF. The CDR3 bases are TGTGCCAGCAGTGTTAACGGGGATCAGCCCCAGCATTTT.

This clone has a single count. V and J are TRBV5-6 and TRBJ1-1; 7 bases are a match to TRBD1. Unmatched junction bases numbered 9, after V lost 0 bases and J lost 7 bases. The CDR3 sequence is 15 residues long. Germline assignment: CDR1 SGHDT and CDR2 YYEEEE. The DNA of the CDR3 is TGTGCCAGCAGCTTGGGGGGTTTGGCAGGGGGTGAAGCTTTCTTT. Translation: CASSLGGLAGGEAFF. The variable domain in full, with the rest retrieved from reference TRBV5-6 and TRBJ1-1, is DAGVTQSPTHLIKTRGQQVTLRCSPKSGHDTVSWYQQALGQGPQFIFQYYEEEERQRGNFPDRFSGHQFPNYSSELNVNALLLGDSALYLCASSLGGLAGGEAFFGQGTRLTVV.

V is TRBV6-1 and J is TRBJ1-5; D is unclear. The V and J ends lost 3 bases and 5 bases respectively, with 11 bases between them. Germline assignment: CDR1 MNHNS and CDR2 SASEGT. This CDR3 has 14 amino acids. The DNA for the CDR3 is TGTGCCAGCAGTGACCGGGAGCTCCATCAGCCCCAGCATTTT. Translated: CASSDRELHQPQHF.

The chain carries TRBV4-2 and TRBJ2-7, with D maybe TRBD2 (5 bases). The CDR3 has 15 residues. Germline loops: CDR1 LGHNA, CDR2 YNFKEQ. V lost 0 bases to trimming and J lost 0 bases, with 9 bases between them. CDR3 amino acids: CASSQEAGTSYEQYF. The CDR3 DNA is TGTGCCAGCAGCCAAGAGGCGGGCACCTCCTACGAGCAGTACTTC.

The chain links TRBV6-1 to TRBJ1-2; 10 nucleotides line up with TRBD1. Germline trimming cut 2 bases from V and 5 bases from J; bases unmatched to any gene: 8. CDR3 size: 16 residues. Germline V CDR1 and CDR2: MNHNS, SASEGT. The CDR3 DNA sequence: TGTGCCAGCAGTGAAATGGGGGACAGGGGTGTATATGGCTACACCTTC. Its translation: CASSEMGDRGVYGYTF.

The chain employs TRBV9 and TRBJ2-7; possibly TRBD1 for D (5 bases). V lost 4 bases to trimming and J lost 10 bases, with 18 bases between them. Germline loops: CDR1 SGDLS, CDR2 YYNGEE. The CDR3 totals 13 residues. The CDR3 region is CASSPSHGTGQYF. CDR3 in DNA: TGTGCCAGCAGCCCCTCCCACGGCACAGGTCAGTACTTC.

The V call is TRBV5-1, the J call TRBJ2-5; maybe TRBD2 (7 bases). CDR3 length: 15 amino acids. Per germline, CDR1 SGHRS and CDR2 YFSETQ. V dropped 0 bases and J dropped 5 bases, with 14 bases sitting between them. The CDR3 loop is CASSLVGGGGETQYF. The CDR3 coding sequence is TGCGCCAGCAGCTTGGTCGGCGGGGGCGGGGAGACCCAGTACTTC.

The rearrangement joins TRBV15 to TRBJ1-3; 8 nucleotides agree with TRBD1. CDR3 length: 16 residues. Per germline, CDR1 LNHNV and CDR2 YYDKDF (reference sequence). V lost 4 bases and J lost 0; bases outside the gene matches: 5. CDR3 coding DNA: TGTGCCACCAGCATGGGACAGGTGCGCTCTGGAAACACCATATATTTT. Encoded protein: CATSMGQVRSGNTIYF.